This is a list of T cell receptor beta chains from one sample in a study of blood T cells in healthy people across ages. TCRdb reprocessed the 5' RACE reads with MiXCR, giving one entry per CDR3 protein. The repertoire has 1.5 million to 2 million distinct CDR3 sequences, approximately 28% of them found once; the top ten carry 7.7%. The sequenced sample consisted of blood. The receptors were sampled from a woman under 40 in good health. CDR3s include the opening cysteine and the closing phenylalanine or tryptophan. D genes are given only for firm matches. A row's size may be missing; if present it is once, few, many or a size class.

V gene	clone size	D gene	J gene	CDR3 DNA	CDR3 protein
TRBV12-3/TRBV12-4	few	TRBD2	TRBJ2-6	TGTGCCAGCAGTCCTAGACTAGCGGGGGGGCCCGGGGCCAACGTCCTGACTTTC	CASSPRLAGGPGANVLTF
TRBV2	many	-	TRBJ2-7	TGTGCCAGCAAGCGTACAGAGTACGAGCAGTACTTC	CASKRTEYEQYF
TRBV20-1	few	-	TRBJ2-5	TGCAGTGCTAGAGAGCCAGCGAGGGGGGAGACCCAGTACTTC	CSAREPARGETQYF
TRBV6-6	-	TRBD1	TRBJ1-2	TGTGCCAGCAGTAAACCCGGGACAGGGGTCTATGGCTACACCTTC	CASSKPGTGVYGYTF
TRBV5-1	few	-	TRBJ2-3	TGCGCCAGCAGCTTGGGTACAGGTTCTCTCACAGATACGCAGTATTTT	CASSLGTGSLTDTQYF
TRBV12-3/TRBV12-4	many	-	TRBJ1-2	TGTGCCAGCAGTCCCCGAAGGGAGAATGGCTACACCTTC	CASSPRRENGYTF
TRBV7-9	few	TRBD2	TRBJ2-5	TGTGCCAGCAGCCAACAAGAGGGACTAGCAGGCATAGCGGAGCAGGACTTC	CASSQQEGLAGIAEQDF
TRBV12-3/TRBV12-4	-	-	TRBJ2-2	TGTGCCAGCTTCAGTCCGGTGGCTCCCACCGGGACTCCCAACACCGGGGAGCTGTTTTTT	CASFSPVAPTGTPNTGELFF
TRBV12-3/TRBV12-4	once	TRBD1	TRBJ2-1	TGTGCCAGCAGCCCAGATCTAGGTCAGGGGGCTTACAATGAGCAGTTCTTC	CASSPDLGQGAYNEQFF
TRBV20-1	few	-	TRBJ1-1	TGCAGTGCTTCATTCAGGGCGCGCACTGAAGCTTTCTTT	CSASFRARTEAFF
TRBV12-3/TRBV12-4	-	-	TRBJ1-1	TGTGCCAGCAGTCCGGGACCTGGGGAGCCTGAAGCTTTCTTT	CASSPGPGEPEAFF
TRBV9	-	-	TRBJ2-3	TGTGCCAGCAGCGTAGACGCGGGGGCTCGTGGGGATACGCAGTATTTT	CASSVDAGARGDTQYF
TRBV20-1	-	-	TRBJ2-7	TGCAGTGCTCGCGGGGTAGGTTACGAGCAGTACTTC	CSARGVGYEQYF
TRBV12-3/TRBV12-4	-	TRBD2	TRBJ2-3	TGTGCCAGCAGCTCCCCTAGCGGGGTGAGCACAGATACGCAGTATTTT	CASSSPSGVSTDTQYF
TRBV10-3	many	-	TRBJ2-7	TGTGCCATCAGTGTTGAGGGGTCTTCCGACGAGCAGTACTTC	CAISVEGSSDEQYF
TRBV29-1	-	-	TRBJ2-1	TGCAGCGTTGATTCGGGGGGACATAAGCAGTTCTTC	CSVDSGGHKQFF
TRBV9	-	TRBD2	TRBJ2-2	TGTGCCAGCAGCGTAGAACTAGCGGGGCGCACGGCCGGGGAGCTGTTTTTT	CASSVELAGRTAGELFF
TRBV7-6	many	TRBD2	TRBJ2-7	TGTGCCAGCAGCTTCGGACTAGCGGGAGGCTACGAGCAGTACTTC	CASSFGLAGGYEQYF
TRBV18	-	TRBD1	TRBJ1-1	TGTGCCAGCTCACCAGATAGGACAGGGGTTTCGAACACTGAAGCTTTCTTT	CASSPDRTGVSNTEAFF
TRBV5-5	many	TRBD2	TRBJ2-1	TGTGCCAGCAGCGGGGGTTCTAGCGGACCATTCTCCTACAATGAGCAGTTCTTC	CASSGGSSGPFSYNEQFF
TRBV20-1	-	-	TRBJ2-3	TGCAGTGCTAGAGAATGTTCAGGGGTCCCAGATACGCAGTATTTT	CSARECSGVPDTQYF
TRBV7-2	few	TRBD1	TRBJ2-7	TGTGCCAGCAGCTTACAGGGGGATCTCAACGAGCAGTACTTC	CASSLQGDLNEQYF
TRBV5-1	-	-	TRBJ2-5	TGCGCCAGCAGCTTGGATCCCCGACAAGAGACCCAGTACTTC	CASSLDPRQETQYF
TRBV12-3/TRBV12-4	-	TRBD1	TRBJ1-5	TGTGCCAGCAGTTTAAGGGTCGAAGACAGGGGGCCCGTCAATCAGCCCCAGCATTTT	CASSLRVEDRGPVNQPQHF
TRBV4-1	-	TRBD1	TRBJ1-2	TGCGCCAGCAGCCAACAAGGACAGGGGGTCTATGGCTACACCTTC	CASSQQGQGVYGYTF
TRBV7-9	few	-	TRBJ1-5	TGTGCCAGCAGCTTATTTATACAGGGTGACCGTCGGGGGCAGCCCCAGCATTTT	CASSLFIQGDRRGQPQHF
TRBV7-2	few	TRBD2	TRBJ2-1	TGTGCCAGCAGCCTTTGGGAGCGGGAGCTATTCAATGAGCAGTTCTTC	CASSLWERELFNEQFF
TRBV2	-	-	TRBJ1-6	TGTGCCAGCAGTGGACCGACAGTGAGCGGGTCACCCCTCCACTTT	CASSGPTVSGSPLHF
TRBV20-1	-	-	TRBJ1-6	TGCAGTGCTCGACCGTCGTCTGATTCACCCCTCCACTTT	CSARPSSDSPLHF
TRBV20-1	-	-	TRBJ2-1	TGCAGTGCCCCCGTCTCCTACAATGAGCAGTTCTTC	CSAPVSYNEQFF
TRBV3-1	-	-	TRBJ2-7	TGTGCCAGCAGCCAAGATCAGGGGGGTTCCTCCTACGAGCGGTACTTC	CASSQDQGGSSYERYF
TRBV7-9	few	TRBD1	TRBJ1-2	TGTGCCAGCAGCACCTCGACAGGGTTCTATGGCTACACCTTC	CASSTSTGFYGYTF
TRBV7-2	-	TRBD2	TRBJ2-1	TGTGCCATCAGCCTAAGACTAGCGGGGGTCGAGCAGTTCTTC	CAISLRLAGVEQFF
TRBV7-3	-	TRBD2	TRBJ2-2	TGTGCTAGCAGCTCCGGGGGGGCAGACACCGGGGAGCTGTTTTTT	CASSSGGADTGELFF
TRBV5-1	-	TRBD2	TRBJ2-3	TGCGCCAGCAGCAAGGAGGGACTAGCGGGGCGCACAGATACGCAGTATTTT	CASSKEGLAGRTDTQYF
TRBV7-2	-	-	TRBJ2-2	TGTGCCAGCAGCTTTTCAGGGGCCACCGGGGAGCTGTTTTTT	CASSFSGATGELFF
TRBV30	-	-	TRBJ2-1	TGTGCCTGGAAAGTAGGCCGCGTCTCCTACAATGAGCAGTTCTTC	CAWKVGRVSYNEQFF
TRBV5-1	-	-	TRBJ1-6	TGCGCCAGCAGACCCGGGTCCCAAAATTCACCCCTCCACTTT	CASRPGSQNSPLHF
TRBV12-3/TRBV12-4	-	-	TRBJ2-3	TGTGCCAGCAGTAGCTCTAGCCCGATGGGAGATGCGCAGTATTTT	CASSSSSPMGDAQYF